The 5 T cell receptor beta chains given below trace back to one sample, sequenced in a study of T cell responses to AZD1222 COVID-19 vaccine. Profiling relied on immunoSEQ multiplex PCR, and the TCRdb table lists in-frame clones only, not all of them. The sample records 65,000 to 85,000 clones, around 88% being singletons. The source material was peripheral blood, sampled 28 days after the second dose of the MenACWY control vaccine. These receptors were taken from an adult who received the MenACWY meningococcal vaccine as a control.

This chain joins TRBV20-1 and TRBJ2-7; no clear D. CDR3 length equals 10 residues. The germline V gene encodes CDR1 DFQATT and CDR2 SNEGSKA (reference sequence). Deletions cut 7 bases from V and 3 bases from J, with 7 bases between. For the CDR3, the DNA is TGCAGTGTGGGCGTCTACGAGCAGTACTTC. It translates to CSVGVYEQYF.

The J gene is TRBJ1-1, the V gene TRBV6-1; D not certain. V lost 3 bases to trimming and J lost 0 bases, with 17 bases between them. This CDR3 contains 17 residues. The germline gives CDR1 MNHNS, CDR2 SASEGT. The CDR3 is CASSDGRVGEMNTEAFF. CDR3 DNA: TGTGCCAGCAGTGATGGTCGGGTCGGTGAAATGAACACTGAAGCTTTCTTT.

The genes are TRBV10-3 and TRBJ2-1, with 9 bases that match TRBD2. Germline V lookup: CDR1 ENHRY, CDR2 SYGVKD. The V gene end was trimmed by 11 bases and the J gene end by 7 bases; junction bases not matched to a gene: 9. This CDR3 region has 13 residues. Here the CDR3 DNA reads TGTGCCGTATCCAGGGCGGGGGGGAATGAGCAGTTCTTC. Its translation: CAVSRAGGNEQFF.

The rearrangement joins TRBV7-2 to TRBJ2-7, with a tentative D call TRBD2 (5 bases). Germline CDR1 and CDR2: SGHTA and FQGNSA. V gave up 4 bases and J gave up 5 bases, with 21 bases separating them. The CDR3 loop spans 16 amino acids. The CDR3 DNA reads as TGTGCCAGCAGCTCGCGAGAGAGTAGCGTACATAACGAGCAGTACTTC. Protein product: CASSSRESSVHNEQYF.

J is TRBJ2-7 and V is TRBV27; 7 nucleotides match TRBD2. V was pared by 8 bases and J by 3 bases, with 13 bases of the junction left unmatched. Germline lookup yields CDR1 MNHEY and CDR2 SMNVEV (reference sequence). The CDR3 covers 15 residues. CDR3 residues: CASCAVAGVIYEQYF. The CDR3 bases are TGTGCCAGCTGCGCCGTAGCGGGCGTCATCTACGAGCAGTACTTC.